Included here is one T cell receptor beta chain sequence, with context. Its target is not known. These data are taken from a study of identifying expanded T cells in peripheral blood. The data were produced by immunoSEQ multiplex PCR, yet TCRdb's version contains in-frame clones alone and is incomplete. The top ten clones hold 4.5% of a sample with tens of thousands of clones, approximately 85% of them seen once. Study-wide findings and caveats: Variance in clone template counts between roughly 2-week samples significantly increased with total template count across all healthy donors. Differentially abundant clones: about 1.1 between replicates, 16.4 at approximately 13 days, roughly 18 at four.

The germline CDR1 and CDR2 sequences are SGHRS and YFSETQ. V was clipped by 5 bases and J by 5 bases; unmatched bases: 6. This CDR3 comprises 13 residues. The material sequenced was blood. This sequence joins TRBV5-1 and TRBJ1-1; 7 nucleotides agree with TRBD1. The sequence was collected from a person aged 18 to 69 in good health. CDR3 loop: CASRRQGVTEAFF. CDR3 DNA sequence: TGCGCCAGCAGGCGACAGGGCGTGACTGAAGCTTTCTTT.